The clone carrying this T cell receptor (beta chain) was seen only a few times. The entry originates in a study of blood T cell repertoires in COVID-19. Original methodology: Quantification of nucleated cells was approximated via reference gene primer amplification. Clones were sequenced by immunoSEQ multiplex PCR, and TCRdb holds only the in-frame ones, with some missing. The V and J calls and the clone size are those of that table, but D and trimming were determined from the DNA. Of some 64,000 clones listed, approximately 75% are singletons. Sequences were obtained from peripheral blood. This receptor was obtained from an older woman with acute or convalescent COVID-19.

The CDR3 here is CASSLSDRGWNEQFF. DNA of the CDR3: TGTGCCAGCAGCTTATCGGACAGGGGGTGGAATGAGCAGTTCTTC. The rearrangement joins TRBV11-2 to TRBJ2-1; 10 bases align to TRBD1. The CDR3 totals 15 residues. Germline values: CDR1 SGHAT, CDR2 FQNNGV. The ends lost 2 bases at V and 7 bases at J; junction bases unmatched: 5.